A selection of T cell receptor beta chains follows, all from one sample in a study of T cell repertoires in cytomegalovirus infection. TCRdb reprocessed the reads with MiXCR, giving one entry per CDR3 protein. The data contain around 740,000 distinct CDR3 sequences, under 40% of them singletons. The sample was PBMCs. These receptor sequences come from a human donor in good health (CMV status not recorded). Some clones in this sample may be carry-over from other donors' samples. Each CDR3 is given with its conserved first and last residue. A D gene is named only where the DNA matches it firmly. The size entry is marked missing in some rows and otherwise reads once, few, many or a size class.

>TRBV19|TRBJ2-1|12|.|.
CASRRGYNEQFF
TGTGCCAGTAGACGGGGATACAATGAGCAGTTCTTC
>TRBV2|TRBJ2-2|13|.|.
CASSRRVAGELFF
TGTGCCAGCAGTCGAAGGGTGGCCGGGGAGCTGTTTTTT
>TRBV6-2/TRBV6-3|TRBJ2-3|14|.|.
CASSYVASTDTQYF
TGTGCCAGCAGTTACGTGGCTAGCACAGATACGCAGTATTTT
>TRBV19|TRBJ1-5|15|.|.
CASSMTPNSNQPQHF
TGTGCCAGTAGTATGACACCTAATAGCAATCAGCCCCAGCATTTT
>TRBV13|TRBJ1-1|18|few|TRBD1
CASSPLTGTGARNTEAFF
TGTGCCAGCAGCCCCCTCACCGGGACAGGAGCTCGGAACACTGAAGCTTTCTTT
>TRBV20-1|TRBJ2-7|15|few|TRBD1
CSARDEGTGAYEQYF
TGCAGTGCTAGAGATGAAGGGACAGGGGCCTACGAGCAGTACTTC
>TRBV7-2|TRBJ1-6|15|many|TRBD1
CASSLGDRGESPLHF
TGTGCCAGCAGCTTAGGGGACAGGGGGGAGTCACCCCTCCACTTT
>TRBV15|TRBJ2-3|13|once|.
CATKSGHTDTQYF
TGTGCCACCAAGTCGGGCCACACAGATACGCAGTATTTT
>TRBV19|TRBJ1-2|12|.|.
CASSIQGNGYTF
TGTGCCAGTAGTATTCAAGGGAATGGCTACACCTTC
>TRBV7-6|TRBJ2-5|18|.|TRBD2
CASSLALGTSGTQETQYF
TGTGCTAGCAGCTTAGCCTTGGGGACTAGCGGGACTCAAGAGACCCAGTACTTC
>TRBV6-2/TRBV6-3|TRBJ1-6|16|.|.
CASSWGSATSDSPLHF
TGTGCCAGCAGCTGGGGCAGTGCAACTTCCGATTCACCCCTCCACTTT
>TRBV20-1|TRBJ2-4|16|.|.
CSARDRQQLAKNIQYF
TGCAGTGCTAGAGATAGGCAGCAACTAGCCAAAAACATTCAGTACTTC
>TRBV2|TRBJ2-1|11|.|.
CASSFGVEQFF
TGTGCCAGCAGTTTCGGGGTTGAGCAGTTCTTC
>TRBV6-8|TRBJ2-3|14|.|.
CARITGLGSDTQYF
TGTGCCCGCATAACAGGGTTAGGCTCAGATACGCAGTATTTT
>TRBV25-1|TRBJ1-1|14|.|.
CASSELGDSTEAFF
TGTGCCAGCAGTGAATTGGGGGATAGCACTGAAGCTTTCTTT
>TRBV20-1|TRBJ2-5|12|.|.
CSASGLQETQYF
TGCAGTGCTAGTGGCCTTCAAGAGACCCAGTACTTC
>TRBV4-1|TRBJ1-2|14|.|.
CASSQTLLTEGYTF
TGCGCCAGCAGCCAAACCCTCCTGACCGAGGGCTACACCTTC
>TRBV7-3|TRBJ2-1|17|many|.
CASRPTSLSSSYNEQFF
TGTGCCAGCAGACCTACTAGCTTGAGTAGCTCCTACAATGAGCAGTTCTTC
>TRBV7-8|TRBJ2-1|17|few|TRBD2
CASSLKGTGGRGEEQFF
TGTGCCAGCAGCTTAAAGGGTACTGGCGGGAGAGGAGAAGAGCAGTTCTTC
>TRBV5-8|TRBJ2-2|15|.|.
CASSLVGALTGELFF
TGTGCCAGCAGCTTGGTGGGGGCTCTCACCGGGGAGCTGTTTTTT
>TRBV7-2|TRBJ2-1|20|.|TRBD2
CASSPAPVGSGYSSYNEQFF
TGTGCCAGCAGTCCCGCCCCGGTCGGTAGCGGGTACAGCTCCTACAATGAGCAGTTCTTC
>TRBV6-1|TRBJ2-4|12|.|.
CASSELRDIQYF
TGTGCCAGCAGTGAGTTGCGCGACATTCAGTACTTC
>TRBV27|TRBJ2-7|13|.|.
CASRIGPNYEQYF
TGTGCCAGCAGAATAGGGCCCAACTACGAGCAGTACTTC
>TRBV14|TRBJ1-2|12|.|.
CASSPPLGGYTF
TGTGCCAGCAGCCCCCCACTCGGGGGCTACACCTTC